The 9 T cell receptor beta chains below were found in one sample sequenced in a study of cytomegalovirus exposure and HLA in healthy donors. The study ran its PCR with 60 Vbeta and 13 Jbeta primers. Assay: immunoSEQ multiplex PCR; the TCRdb copy retains only in-frame clones and omits some. Among 120,000 or so clones, around three quarters were seen once, and the ten largest hold around 3.5%. Sequenced material: PBMCs. The receptors come from a man aged 25-45 years in good health and CMV-seronegative.

V is TRBV7-9 and J is TRBJ1-1, with TRBD1 identical over 9 bases. Germline V CDR1 and CDR2: SEHNR, FQNEAQ (reference sequence). V lost 4 bases and J lost 1; bases outside the gene matches: 4. The CDR3 extends over 15 amino acids. CDR3 nucleotides: TGTGCCAGCAGCTCAGGGGACAGGGCGAACACTGAAGCTTTCTTT. This codes for CASSSGDRANTEAFF.

The chain couples TRBV28 to TRBJ2-1, with 11 bases aligning to TRBD1. J was trimmed by 7 bases and V by 8 bases; bases with no gene match: 7. The CDR3 consists of 14 residues. CDR1 MDHEN and CDR2 SYDVKM come from the germline V gene. The CDR3 bases are TGTGCCAGCTTCGGGACAGGGGGTAAAAATGAGCAGTTCTTC. Residues: CASFGTGGKNEQFF.

This sequence joins TRBV9 and TRBJ2-2; 11 bases align to TRBD2. The germline V gene has CDR1 SGDLS and CDR2 YYNGEE. This CDR3 has 14 residues. J was trimmed by 7 bases and V by 5 bases; bases with no gene match: 4. For the CDR3, the DNA is TGTGCCAGCAGGGAGGGACTAGCGGACGGGGAGCTGTTTTTT. Its protein product is CASREGLADGELFF.

J is TRBJ1-1 and V is TRBV30; possibly TRBD1 for D (5 bases). This CDR3 spans 13 amino acids. The germline V gene encodes CDR1 GTSNPN and CDR2 SVGIG (reference sequence). V lost 2 bases, J lost 11 bases, and 18 bases lay in between. The CDR3 coding sequence is TGTGCCTGGAGTCCTACGGGGGGAGTGAGTGCTTTCTTT. Protein: CAWSPTGGVSAFF.

The chain uses TRBV7-5 and TRBJ1-1. TRBV7-5 corresponds to a pseudogene. This CDR3 has 13 residues. CDR3 coding DNA: TGTGTCAGAAGCTTACCGGGACTTGATGAAGCTTTCTTT. Its translation is CVRSLPGLDEAFF.

J is TRBJ2-2 and V is TRBV6-5; D not resolved. CDR3 length: 14 residues. Trimming left V 1 base short and J 5 bases short, with 8 bases between. Germline V CDR1 and CDR2: MNHEY, SVGAGI. The CDR3 sequence is CASSYWSLTGELFF. The CDR3 DNA reads as TGTGCCAGCAGTTACTGGAGTCTAACCGGGGAGCTGTTTTTT.

The chain has TRBV11-2 and TRBJ1-1; 9 bases map to TRBD1. With V trimmed by 5 bases and J by 0 bases, 4 bases remained unmatched. CDR1 and CDR2 from the germline V gene are SGHAT and FQNNGV. This CDR3 spans 15 amino acids. The CDR3 bases are TGTGCCAGCAGCCCCGGGACAGGGCTGAACACTGAAGCTTTCTTT. It specifies CASSPGTGLNTEAFF.

The genes are TRBV7-9 and TRBJ2-3; D might be TRBD2 (6 bases). Germline V gives CDR1 SEHNR, CDR2 FQNEAQ (reference sequence). V was shortened by 7 bases and J by 5 bases, with 16 bases between the two germline ends. The length of the CDR3 is 14 residues. The CDR3 nucleotides are TGTGCCAGCATCAAGAGGGGAGCGGGAGATACGCAGTATTTT. Its protein product is CASIKRGAGDTQYF.

CDR3 sequence reads: CATRGQGARYEQYF. In DNA, the CDR3 is TGTGCCACCCGCGGGCAGGGGGCAAGATACGAGCAGTACTTC. V usage is TRBV27 and J usage is TRBJ2-7; 8 nucleotides match TRBD1. With 10 bases clipped from V and 4 bases from J, the junction kept 12 bases outside the gene matches. The germline gives CDR1 MNHEY, CDR2 SMNVEV (reference sequence). This CDR3 comprises 14 residues.